These 4 T cell receptor beta chains were all obtained from the same sample, sequenced in a study of early T cells in non-severe SARS-CoV-2 infection. Each CDR3 protein is one row after TCRdb ran MiXCR on the 5' RACE reads. The table lists around 44,000 distinct CDR3 sequences, more than 6.5% of them singletons. The material sequenced was whole blood. These receptors were collected from an adult who was a healthcare worker with PCR-confirmed SARS-CoV-2 infection or an uninfected control (not recorded which).

This sequence joins TRBV11-2 and TRBJ1-5; possible D gene TRBD1, 5 bases. V was pared by 4 bases and J by 4 bases, with 8 bases between. Germline V CDR1 and CDR2: SGHAT, FQNNGV. This CDR3 region has 13 residues. The CDR3 is CASSSSGNQPQHF. The DNA for the CDR3 is TGTGCCAGCAGCTCTTCAGGGAATCAGCCCCAGCATTTT.

This clonotype was picked up many times. The chain recombines TRBV20-1 with TRBJ2-7; D remains unclear. Between the trimmed V and J ends, which lost 3 bases and 5 bases, there was a span of 14 bases. Germline loops: CDR1 DFQATT, CDR2 SNEGSKA (reference sequence). The CDR3 contains 13 residues. The CDR3 nucleotides read TGCAGTGCTAGTCCACCGCACCGAAACGAGCAGTACTTC. Its translation: CSASPPHRNEQYF.

V is TRBV7-8 and J is TRBJ1-6; D call uncertain. CDR1 and CDR2 (germline): SGHVS, FQNEAQ. V lost 0 bases to trimming and J lost 7 bases, with 13 bases between them. This CDR3 spans 16 amino acids. The CDR3 DNA reads as TGTGCCAGCAGCTTAGCGCTTGGGGTCAGGAATTCACCCCTCCACTTT. It specifies CASSLALGVRNSPLHF.

This clonotype was recorded at least ten times. The rearrangement joins TRBV5-1 to TRBJ2-1, with D tentatively TRBD2 (5 bases). This CDR3 region has 14 residues. Trimming left V 4 bases short and J 5 bases short, with 13 bases between. Germline CDR1 reads SGHRS; CDR2 reads YFSETQ. The CDR3 DNA reads as TGCGCCAGCAGCCTGGTTAGCGCAGACAATGAGCAGTTCTTC. This codes for CASSLVSADNEQFF.